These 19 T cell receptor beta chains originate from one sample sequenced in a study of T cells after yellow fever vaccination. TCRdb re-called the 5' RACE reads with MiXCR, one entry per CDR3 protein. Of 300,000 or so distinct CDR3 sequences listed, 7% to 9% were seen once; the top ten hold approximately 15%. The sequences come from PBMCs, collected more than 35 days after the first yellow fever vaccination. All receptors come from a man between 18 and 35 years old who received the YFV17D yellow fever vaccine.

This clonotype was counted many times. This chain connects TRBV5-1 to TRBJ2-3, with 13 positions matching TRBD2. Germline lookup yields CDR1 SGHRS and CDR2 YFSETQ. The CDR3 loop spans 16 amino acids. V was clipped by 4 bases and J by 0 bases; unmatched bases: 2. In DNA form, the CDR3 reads TGCGCCAGCAGCCCGGGACTAGCGGGAAGCACAGATACGCAGTATTTT. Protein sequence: CASSPGLAGSTDTQYF.

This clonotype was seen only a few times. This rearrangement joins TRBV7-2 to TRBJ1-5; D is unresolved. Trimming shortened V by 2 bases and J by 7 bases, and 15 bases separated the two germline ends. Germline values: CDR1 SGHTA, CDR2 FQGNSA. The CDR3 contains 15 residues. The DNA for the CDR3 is TGTGCCAGCAGCTTACGGGGAGGGCAAGGACAGCCCCAGCATTTT. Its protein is CASSLRGGQGQPQHF.

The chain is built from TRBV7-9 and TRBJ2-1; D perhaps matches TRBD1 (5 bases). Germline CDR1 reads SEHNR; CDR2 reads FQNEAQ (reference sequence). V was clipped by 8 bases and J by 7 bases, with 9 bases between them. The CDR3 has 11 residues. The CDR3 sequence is CASGRQNEQFF. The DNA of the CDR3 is TGTGCCAGCGGCCGACAGAATGAGCAGTTCTTC.

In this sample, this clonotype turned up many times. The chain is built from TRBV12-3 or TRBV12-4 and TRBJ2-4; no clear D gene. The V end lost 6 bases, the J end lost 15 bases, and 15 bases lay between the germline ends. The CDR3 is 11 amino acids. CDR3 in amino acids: CASSLGPYRYF. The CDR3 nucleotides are TGTGCCAGCAGCCTAGGGCCTTACCGGTACTTC.

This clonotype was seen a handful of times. DNA for the CDR3: TGTGCCAGCAGCTTAGGGGCAGCTACGAACGGCTATGGCTACACCTTC. Translating it yields CASSLGAATNGYGYTF. V usage is TRBV7-2 and J usage is TRBJ1-2; no firm D call. Germline CDR1 and CDR2: SGHTA and FQGNSA. The CDR3 runs 16 residues. V was cut by 1 base and J by 4 bases, with 16 bases left in between.

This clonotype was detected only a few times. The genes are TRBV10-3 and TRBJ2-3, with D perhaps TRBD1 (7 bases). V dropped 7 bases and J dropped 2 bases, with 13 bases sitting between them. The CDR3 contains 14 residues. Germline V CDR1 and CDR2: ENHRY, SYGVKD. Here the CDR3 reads CAITQGGNTDTQYF. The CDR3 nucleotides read TGTGCCATCACCCAGGGGGGAAACACAGATACGCAGTATTTT.

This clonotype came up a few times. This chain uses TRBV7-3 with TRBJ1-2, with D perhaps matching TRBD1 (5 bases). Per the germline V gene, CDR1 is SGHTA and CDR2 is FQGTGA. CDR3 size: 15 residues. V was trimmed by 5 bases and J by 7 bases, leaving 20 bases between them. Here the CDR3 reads CASSRGGNTLSGYTF. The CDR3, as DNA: TGTGCCAGCAGCCGGGGGGGGAACACCTTAAGTGGCTACACCTTC.

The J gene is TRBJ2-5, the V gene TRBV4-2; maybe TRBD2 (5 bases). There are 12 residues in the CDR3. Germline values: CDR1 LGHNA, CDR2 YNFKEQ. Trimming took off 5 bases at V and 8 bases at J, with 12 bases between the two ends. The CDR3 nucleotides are TGTGCCAGCAGCAATACCGGGAAAACCCAGTACTTC. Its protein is CASSNTGKTQYF.

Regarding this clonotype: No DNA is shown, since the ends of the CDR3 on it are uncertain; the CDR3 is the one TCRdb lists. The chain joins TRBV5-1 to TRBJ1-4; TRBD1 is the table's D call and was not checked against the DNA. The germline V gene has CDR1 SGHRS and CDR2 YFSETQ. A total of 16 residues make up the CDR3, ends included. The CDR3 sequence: CASSFGPGETNEKLFF.

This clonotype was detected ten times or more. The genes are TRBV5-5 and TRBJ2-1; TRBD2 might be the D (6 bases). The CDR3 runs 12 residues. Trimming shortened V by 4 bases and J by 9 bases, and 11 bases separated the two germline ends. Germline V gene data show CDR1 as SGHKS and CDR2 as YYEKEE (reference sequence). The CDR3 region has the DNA TGTGCCAGCAGCGCCGGGACTCCTGAGCAGTTCTTC. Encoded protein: CASSAGTPEQFF.

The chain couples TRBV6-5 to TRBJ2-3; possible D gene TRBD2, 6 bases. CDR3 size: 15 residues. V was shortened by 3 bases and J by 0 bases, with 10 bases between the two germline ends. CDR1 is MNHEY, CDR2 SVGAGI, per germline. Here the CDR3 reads CASSYRLASTDTQYF. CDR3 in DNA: TGTGCCAGCAGTTATCGGCTAGCGAGCACAGATACGCAGTATTTT.

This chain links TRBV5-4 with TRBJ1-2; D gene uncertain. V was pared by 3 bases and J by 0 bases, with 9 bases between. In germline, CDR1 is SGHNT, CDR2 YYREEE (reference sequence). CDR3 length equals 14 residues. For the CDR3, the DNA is TGTGCCAGCAGCTCGTCAGAAGCTAACTATGGCTACACCTTC. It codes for CASSSSEANYGYTF.

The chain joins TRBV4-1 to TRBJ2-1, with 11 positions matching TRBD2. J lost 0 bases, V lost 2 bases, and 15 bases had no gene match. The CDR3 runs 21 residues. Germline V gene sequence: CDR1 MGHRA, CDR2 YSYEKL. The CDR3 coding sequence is TGCGCCAGCAGCCAATGGAAAAGGTTTCTAGCGGGGGGAGGCTCCTACAATGAGCAGTTCTTC. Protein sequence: CASSQWKRFLAGGGSYNEQFF.

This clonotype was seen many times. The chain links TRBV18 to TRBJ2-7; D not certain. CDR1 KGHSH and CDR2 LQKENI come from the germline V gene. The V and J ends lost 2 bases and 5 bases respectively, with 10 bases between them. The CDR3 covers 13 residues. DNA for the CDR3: TGTGCCAGCTCACCAAACGAGTTCAACGAGCAGTACGTC. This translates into CASSPNEFNEQYV.

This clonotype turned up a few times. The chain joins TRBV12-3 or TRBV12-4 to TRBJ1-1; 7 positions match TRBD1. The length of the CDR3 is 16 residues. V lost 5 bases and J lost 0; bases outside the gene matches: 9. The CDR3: CASSGGTVGLNTEAFF. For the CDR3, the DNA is TGTGCCAGCAGTGGGGGGACAGTGGGTCTGAACACTGAAGCTTTCTTT.

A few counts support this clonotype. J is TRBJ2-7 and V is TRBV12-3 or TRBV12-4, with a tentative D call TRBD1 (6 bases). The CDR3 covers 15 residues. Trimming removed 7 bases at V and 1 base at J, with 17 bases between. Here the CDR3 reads CASTPAGAMSYEQYF. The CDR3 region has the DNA TGTGCCAGCACCCCCGCAGGGGCTATGTCCTACGAGCAGTACTTC.

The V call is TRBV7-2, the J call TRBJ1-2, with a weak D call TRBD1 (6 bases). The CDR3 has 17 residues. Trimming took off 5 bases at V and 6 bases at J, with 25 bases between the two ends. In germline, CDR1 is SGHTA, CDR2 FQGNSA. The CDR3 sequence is CASSPRRRGGDSHGYTF. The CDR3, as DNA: TGTGCCAGCAGCCCGCGCCGAAGAGGGGGGGATAGCCATGGCTACACCTTC.

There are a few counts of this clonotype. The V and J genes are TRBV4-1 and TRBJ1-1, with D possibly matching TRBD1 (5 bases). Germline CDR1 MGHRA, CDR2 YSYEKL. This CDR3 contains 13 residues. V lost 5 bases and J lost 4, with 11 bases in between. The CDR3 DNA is TGCGCCAGCAGCGATGGGGGTAGCACTGAAGCTTTCTTT. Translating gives CASSDGGSTEAFF.

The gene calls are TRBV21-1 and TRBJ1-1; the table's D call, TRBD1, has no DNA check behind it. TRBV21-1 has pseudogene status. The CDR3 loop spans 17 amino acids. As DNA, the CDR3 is TGTGCCAGCAGCAAAGGAGCAGGGGCGTTAAAGAACACTGAAGCTTTCTTT. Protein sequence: CASSKGAGALKNTEAFF.